This T cell receptor (beta chain) came from a study of cytomegalovirus exposure and HLA in healthy donors. Both 60 Vbeta primers and 13 Jbeta primers went into the PCR. Sequencing was performed with immunoSEQ multiplex PCR; in TCRdb, only in-frame clones are kept and a portion is missing. Here the sample spans more than 90,000 clones, 85% to 90% being singletons. This clone was picked up a small number of times. What it binds is unknown. CDR1 and CDR2 from the germline V gene are MRHNA and SNTAGT. The junction had 2 bases not matched to a gene; V was cut back by 3 bases and J by 4 bases. The CDR3 totals 15 residues. Study-level findings and limits: The authors assumed roughly uniform sequencing depth across donors for presence/absence analyses. A later analysis showed HLA-associated TCR beta chains outstripping equally common others in clonal expansion. Fewer N-insertions (relative to the approximately 670-donor mean) were reportedly seen in an Asian-associated ancestry cluster in a later analysis. The productive fraction for most TCR beta V segments was about 90% or about 30% in an earlier analysis.

The V call is TRBV6-4, the J call TRBJ2-1, with TRBD2 identical over 11 bases. Sequences were obtained from PBMCs. This clonotype was obtained from a man between 25 and 39 years old in good health and CMV-seronegative. The CDR3 DNA follows: TGTGCCAGCAGTGAAACTAGCGGGGGTTACAATGAGCAGTTCTTC. Amino acids: CASSETSGGYNEQFF.